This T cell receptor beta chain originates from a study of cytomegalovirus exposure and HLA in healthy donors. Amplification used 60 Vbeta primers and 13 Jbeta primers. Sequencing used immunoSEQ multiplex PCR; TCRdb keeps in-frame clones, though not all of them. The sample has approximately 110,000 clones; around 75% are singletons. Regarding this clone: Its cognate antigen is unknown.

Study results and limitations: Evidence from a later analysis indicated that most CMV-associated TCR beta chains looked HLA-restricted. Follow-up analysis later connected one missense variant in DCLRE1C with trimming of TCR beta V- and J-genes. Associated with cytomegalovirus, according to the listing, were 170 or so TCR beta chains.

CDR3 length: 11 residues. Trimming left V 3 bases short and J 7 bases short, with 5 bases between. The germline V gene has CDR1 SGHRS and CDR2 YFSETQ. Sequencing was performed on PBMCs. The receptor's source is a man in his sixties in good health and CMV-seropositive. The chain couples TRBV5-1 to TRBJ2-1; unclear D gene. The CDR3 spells CASSSTNEQFF. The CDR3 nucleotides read TGCGCCAGCAGCTCGACTAATGAGCAGTTCTTC.